A selection of T cell receptor beta chains follows, all from one sample in a study of blood T cell repertoires in COVID-19. Data came from immunoSEQ multiplex PCR; TCRdb stores just in-frame clones and leaves some out. The sample lists around 400,000 clones, roughly 89% occurring once. Sequencing was performed on PBMCs or T cells enriched from blood (not recorded which). These receptor sequences come from a woman in her twenties or thirties who had recovered from COVID-19. Both conserved end residues are part of each CDR3. The D gene is left open where the match is weak. The size entry is marked missing in some rows and otherwise reads once, few, many or a size class.

J gene: TRBJ1-5
clone size: NA
D gene: NA
V gene: TRBV28
CDR3 DNA: TGTGCCAGCAGTTGGTCCAGGGATCAGCCCCAGCATTTT
CDR3 protein: CASSWSRDQPQHF

J gene: TRBJ2-3
clone size: NA
D gene: NA
V gene: TRBV18
CDR3 DNA: TGTGCCAGCTCACTTCGGGGGAATACAGATACGCAGTATTTT
CDR3 protein: CASSLRGNTDTQYF

J gene: TRBJ1-1
clone size: few
D gene: NA
V gene: TRBV28
CDR3 DNA: TGTGCCAGCAGGTGGACTGGGAACACTGAAGCTTTCTTT
CDR3 protein: CASRWTGNTEAFF

J gene: TRBJ2-3
clone size: NA
D gene: TRBD2
V gene: TRBV29-1
CDR3 DNA: TGCAGCGTTCTCAACCCCCTAGCGGCGAATTGGTATTTT
CDR3 protein: CSVLNPLAANWYF

J gene: TRBJ1-3
clone size: once
D gene: NA
V gene: TRBV7-2
CDR3 DNA: TGTGCCAGCAGCGTGGACAGTGCCTCTGGAAACACCATATATTTT
CDR3 protein: CASSVDSASGNTIYF

J gene: TRBJ2-7
clone size: NA
D gene: NA
V gene: TRBV7-9
CDR3 DNA: TGTGCCAGCAGCTTGGACTGGACCTACGAGCAGTACTTC
CDR3 protein: CASSLDWTYEQYF

J gene: TRBJ1-1
clone size: NA
D gene: TRBD1
V gene: TRBV5-4
CDR3 DNA: TGTGCCAGCAGCTCTCTCTCACAGGGGGCCACTGAAGCTTTCTTT
CDR3 protein: CASSSLSQGATEAFF

J gene: TRBJ2-7
clone size: NA
D gene: TRBD1
V gene: TRBV27
CDR3 DNA: TGTGCCAGCAGTCTGACAGGGGGCGTTATCTACGAGCAGTACTTC
CDR3 protein: CASSLTGGVIYEQYF

J gene: TRBJ1-4
clone size: NA
D gene: TRBD1
V gene: TRBV14
CDR3 DNA: TGTGCCAGCAGCCAAGCCCGACAGGGACTAGGGATGGCTAATGAAAAACTGTTTTTT
CDR3 protein: CASSQARQGLGMANEKLFF

J gene: TRBJ2-3
clone size: NA
D gene: TRBD1
V gene: TRBV7-6
CDR3 DNA: TGTGCCAGCAGCTTGACAGGGGGCACAGATACGCAGTATTTT
CDR3 protein: CASSLTGGTDTQYF

J gene: TRBJ1-1
clone size: NA
D gene: NA
V gene: TRBV5-1
CDR3 DNA: TGCGCCAGCAGCTTGGCCGGGGAAACTGAAGCTTTCTTT
CDR3 protein: CASSLAGETEAFF

J gene: TRBJ1-5
clone size: NA
D gene: NA
V gene: TRBV24-1
CDR3 DNA: TGTGCCACCAGTGGCTCCGGGGTAGGGCAGCCCCAGCATTTT
CDR3 protein: CATSGSGVGQPQHF

J gene: TRBJ1-5
clone size: once
D gene: NA
V gene: TRBV18
CDR3 DNA: TGTGCCAGCTCACCAGAGCCCGATCAGCCCCAGCATTTT
CDR3 protein: CASSPEPDQPQHF

J gene: TRBJ2-3
clone size: NA
D gene: TRBD1
V gene: TRBV3-1/TRBV3-2
CDR3 DNA: TGTGCCAGCAGCCAAGCCGGGACAGGGGGACACACAGATACGCAGTATTTT
CDR3 protein: CASSQAGTGGHTDTQYF

J gene: TRBJ1-5
clone size: NA
D gene: NA
V gene: TRBV21-1
CDR3 DNA: NA
CDR3 protein: CASSFGTGNHQPQHF

J gene: TRBJ2-7
clone size: NA
D gene: TRBD1
V gene: TRBV2
CDR3 DNA: TGTGCCAGCAGTCGTACCAAGGGGGCTCCCTACGAGCAGTACTTC
CDR3 protein: CASSRTKGAPYEQYF

J gene: TRBJ2-5
clone size: NA
D gene: NA
V gene: TRBV5-1
CDR3 DNA: TGCGCCAGCTCTGACCCTAAACGGGTCCAAGAGACCCAGTACTTC
CDR3 protein: CASSDPKRVQETQYF

J gene: TRBJ2-7
clone size: NA
D gene: NA
V gene: TRBV7-2
CDR3 DNA: TGTGCCAGCAGCTTAGAAAGCAGGGGCCTCTCCTACGAGCAGTACTTC
CDR3 protein: CASSLESRGLSYEQYF

J gene: TRBJ2-7
clone size: once
D gene: TRBD2
V gene: TRBV27
CDR3 DNA: TGTGCCAGCAGGCGTCTAGCGGGGGTTTTCTACGAGCAGTACTTC
CDR3 protein: CASRRLAGVFYEQYF

J gene: TRBJ1-1
clone size: once
D gene: NA
V gene: TRBV5-1
CDR3 DNA: TGCGCCAGCAGCAAAGGACAGTTGAACACTGAAGCTTTCTTT
CDR3 protein: CASSKGQLNTEAFF

J gene: TRBJ2-7
clone size: NA
D gene: TRBD1
V gene: TRBV9
CDR3 DNA: TGTGCCAGCGCTCCGGGACAGGGTCCCTACGAGCAGTACTTC
CDR3 protein: CASAPGQGPYEQYF

J gene: TRBJ1-2
clone size: NA
D gene: TRBD1
V gene: TRBV29-1
CDR3 DNA: TGCAGCACCGGGACAGTCTCTGGCTACACCTTC
CDR3 protein: CSTGTVSGYTF

J gene: TRBJ1-1
clone size: NA
D gene: NA
V gene: TRBV24-1
CDR3 DNA: TGTGCCACCAGTGATCCCAGGGGTCCTGAAGCTTTCTTT
CDR3 protein: CATSDPRGPEAFF

J gene: TRBJ1-6
clone size: NA
D gene: NA
V gene: TRBV2
CDR3 DNA: TGTGCCAGCAGTGAAGAGACACGTAGAAATTCACCCCTCCACTTT
CDR3 protein: CASSEETRRNSPLHF

J gene: TRBJ2-7
clone size: once
D gene: NA
V gene: TRBV27
CDR3 DNA: TGTGCCAGCAGTTTTCGGAGCTCCTACGAGCAGTACTTC
CDR3 protein: CASSFRSSYEQYF

J gene: TRBJ2-3
clone size: NA
D gene: NA
V gene: TRBV4-2
CDR3 DNA: TGTGCCAGCAGCCAAGTATTGGCCCCCGCAGATACGCAGTATTTT
CDR3 protein: CASSQVLAPADTQYF

J gene: TRBJ2-1
clone size: NA
D gene: NA
V gene: TRBV6-5
CDR3 DNA: TGTGCCAGCAGTTTCGGACTTAGCTCCTACAATGAGCAGTTCTTC
CDR3 protein: CASSFGLSSYNEQFF

J gene: TRBJ1-1
clone size: NA
D gene: TRBD1
V gene: TRBV7-9
CDR3 DNA: TGTGCCAGCAGCCCCCGACAGGGTAGGGACACTGAAGCTTTCTTT
CDR3 protein: CASSPRQGRDTEAFF

J gene: TRBJ2-3
clone size: NA
D gene: TRBD1
V gene: TRBV28
CDR3 DNA: TGTGCCAGCAGTTATGCCGGGACAGGTGGTACCACAGATACGCAGTATTTT
CDR3 protein: CASSYAGTGGTTDTQYF